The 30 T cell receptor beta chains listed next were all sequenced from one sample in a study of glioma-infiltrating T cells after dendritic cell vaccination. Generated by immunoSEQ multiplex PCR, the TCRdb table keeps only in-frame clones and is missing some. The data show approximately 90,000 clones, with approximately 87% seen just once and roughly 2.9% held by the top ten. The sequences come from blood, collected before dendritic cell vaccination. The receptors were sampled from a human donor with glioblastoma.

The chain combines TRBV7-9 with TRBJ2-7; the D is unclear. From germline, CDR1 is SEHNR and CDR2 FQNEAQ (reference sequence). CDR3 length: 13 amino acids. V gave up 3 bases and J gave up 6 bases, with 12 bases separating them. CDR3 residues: CASSFPSVPEQYF. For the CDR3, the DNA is TGTGCCAGCAGCTTCCCGTCAGTTCCCGAGCAGTACTTC. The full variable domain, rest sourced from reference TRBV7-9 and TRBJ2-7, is DTGVSQNPRHKITKRGQNVTFRCDPISEHNRLYWYRQTLGQGPEFLTYFQNEAQLEKSRLLSDRFSAERPKGSFSTLEIQRTEQGDSAMYLCASSFPSVPEQYFGPGTRLTVT.

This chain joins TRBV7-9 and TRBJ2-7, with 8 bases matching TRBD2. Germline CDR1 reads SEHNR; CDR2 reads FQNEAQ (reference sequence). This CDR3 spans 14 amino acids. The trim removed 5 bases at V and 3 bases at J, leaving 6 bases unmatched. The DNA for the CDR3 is TGTGCCAGCAGCGTCGGGGGGGCCGTCTACGAGCAGTACTTC. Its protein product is CASSVGGAVYEQYF.

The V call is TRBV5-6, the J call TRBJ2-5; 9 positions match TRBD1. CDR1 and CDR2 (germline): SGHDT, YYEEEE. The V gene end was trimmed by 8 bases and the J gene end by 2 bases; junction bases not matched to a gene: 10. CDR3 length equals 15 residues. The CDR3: CASNKAGQGQETQYF. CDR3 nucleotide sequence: TGTGCCAGTAATAAGGCGGGACAGGGTCAAGAGACCCAGTACTTC.

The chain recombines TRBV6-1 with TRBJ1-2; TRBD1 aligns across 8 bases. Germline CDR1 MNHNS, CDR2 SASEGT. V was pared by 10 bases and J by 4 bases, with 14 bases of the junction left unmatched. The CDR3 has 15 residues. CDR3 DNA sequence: TGTGCCACCGTGGACAGGGTCTTATTAAGCTATGGCTACACCTTC. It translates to CATVDRVLLSYGYTF.

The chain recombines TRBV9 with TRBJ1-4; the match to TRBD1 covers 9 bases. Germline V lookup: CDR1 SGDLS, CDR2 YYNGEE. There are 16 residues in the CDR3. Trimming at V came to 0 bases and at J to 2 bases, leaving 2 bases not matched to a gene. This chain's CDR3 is CASSVGTGATNEKLFF. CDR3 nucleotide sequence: TGTGCCAGCAGCGTAGGGACAGGGGCTACTAATGAAAAACTGTTTTTT.

CDR3 amino acids: CASKRPSLANEQFF. CDR3 DNA sequence: TGTGCCAGCAAGCGGCCTAGCTTGGCCAATGAGCAGTTCTTC. The chain employs TRBV11-3 and TRBJ2-1; tentative D call: TRBD2 (5 bases). Germline V CDR1 and CDR2: SGHNT, YENEEA. The CDR3 is 14 residues long. Deletions cut 7 bases from V and 6 bases from J, with 16 bases between.

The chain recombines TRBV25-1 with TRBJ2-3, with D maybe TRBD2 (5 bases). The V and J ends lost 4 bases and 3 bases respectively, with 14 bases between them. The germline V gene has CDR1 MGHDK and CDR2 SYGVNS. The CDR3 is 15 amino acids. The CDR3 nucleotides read TGTGCCAGCAGTGGGCCCTTCGAGGGTACAGATACGCAGTATTTT. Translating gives CASSGPFEGTDTQYF.

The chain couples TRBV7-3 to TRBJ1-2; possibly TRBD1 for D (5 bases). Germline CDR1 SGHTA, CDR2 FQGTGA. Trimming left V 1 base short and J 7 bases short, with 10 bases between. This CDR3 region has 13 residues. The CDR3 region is CASSLSPGFGYTF. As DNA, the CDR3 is TGTGCCAGCAGCTTAAGCCCAGGGTTTGGCTACACCTTC.

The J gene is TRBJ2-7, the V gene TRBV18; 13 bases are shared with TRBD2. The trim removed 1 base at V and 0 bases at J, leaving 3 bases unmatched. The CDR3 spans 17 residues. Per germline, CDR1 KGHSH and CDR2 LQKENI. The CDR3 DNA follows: TGTGCCAGCTCACCACGGACTAGCGGGGGTAACTCCTACGAGCAGTACTTC. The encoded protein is CASSPRTSGGNSYEQYF. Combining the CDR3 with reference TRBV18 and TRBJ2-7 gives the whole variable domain NAGVMQNPRHLVRRRGQEARLRCSPMKGHSHVYWYRQLPEEGLKFMVYLQKENIIDESGMPKERFSAEFPKEGPSILRIQQVVRGDSAAYFCASSPRTSGGNSYEQYFGPGTRLTVT.

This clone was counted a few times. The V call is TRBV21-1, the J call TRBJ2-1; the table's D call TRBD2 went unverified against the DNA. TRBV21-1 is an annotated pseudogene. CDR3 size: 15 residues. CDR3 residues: CASSKETEAANEQFF. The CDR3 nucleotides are TGTGCCAGCAGCAAAGAAACGGAAGCGGCGAATGAGCAGTTCTTC.

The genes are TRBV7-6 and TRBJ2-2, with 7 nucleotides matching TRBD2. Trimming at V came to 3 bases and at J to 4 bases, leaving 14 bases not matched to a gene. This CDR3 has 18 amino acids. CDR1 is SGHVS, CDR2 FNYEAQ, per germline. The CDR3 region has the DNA TGTGCCAGCAGCTTGTGGCTAGCGGAAGTGGGGCTCACCGGGGAGCTGTTTTTT. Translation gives CASSLWLAEVGLTGELFF.

The CDR3 here is CASSLDIGQGREQYF. CDR3 bases: TGTGCCAGCAGCTTAGATATCGGACAGGGGCGGGAGCAGTACTTC. V usage is TRBV7-2 and J usage is TRBJ2-7; 9 positions match TRBD1. The CDR3 spans 15 residues. CDR1 SGHTA and CDR2 FQGNSA come from the germline V gene. Trimming at V came to 1 base and at J to 7 bases, leaving 8 bases not matched to a gene.

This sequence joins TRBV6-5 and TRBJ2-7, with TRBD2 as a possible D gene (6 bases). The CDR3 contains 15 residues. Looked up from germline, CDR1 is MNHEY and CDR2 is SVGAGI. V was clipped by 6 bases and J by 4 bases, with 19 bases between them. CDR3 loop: CASSTTSLGAYEQYF. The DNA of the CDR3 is TGTGCCAGCAGCACGACTAGTCTCGGGGCTTACGAGCAGTACTTC.

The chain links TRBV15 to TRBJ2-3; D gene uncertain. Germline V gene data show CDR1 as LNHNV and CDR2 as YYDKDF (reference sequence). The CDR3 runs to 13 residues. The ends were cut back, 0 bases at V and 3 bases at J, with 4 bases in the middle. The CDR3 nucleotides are TGTGCCACCAGCAGAGACCCGACAGATACGCAGTATTTT. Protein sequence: CATSRDPTDTQYF.

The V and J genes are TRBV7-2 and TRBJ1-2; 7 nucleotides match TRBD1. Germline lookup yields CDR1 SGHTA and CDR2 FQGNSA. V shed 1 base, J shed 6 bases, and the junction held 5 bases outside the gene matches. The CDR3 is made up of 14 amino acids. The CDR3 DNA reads TGTGCCAGCAGCTTAGAAGGGGGCGGTCATGGCTACACCTTC. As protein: CASSLEGGGHGYTF.

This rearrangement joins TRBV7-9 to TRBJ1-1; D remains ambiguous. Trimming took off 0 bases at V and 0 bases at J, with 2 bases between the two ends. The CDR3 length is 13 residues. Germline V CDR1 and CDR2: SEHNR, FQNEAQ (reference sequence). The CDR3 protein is CASSLAMNTEAFF. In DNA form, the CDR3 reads TGTGCCAGCAGCTTAGCTATGAACACTGAAGCTTTCTTT.

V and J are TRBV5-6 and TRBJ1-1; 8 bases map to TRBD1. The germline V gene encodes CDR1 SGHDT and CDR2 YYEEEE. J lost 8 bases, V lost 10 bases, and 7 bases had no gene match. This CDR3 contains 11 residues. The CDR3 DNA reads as TGTGCCTCGTCCCGGACAGGGGAAGCTTTCTTT. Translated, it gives CASSRTGEAFF.

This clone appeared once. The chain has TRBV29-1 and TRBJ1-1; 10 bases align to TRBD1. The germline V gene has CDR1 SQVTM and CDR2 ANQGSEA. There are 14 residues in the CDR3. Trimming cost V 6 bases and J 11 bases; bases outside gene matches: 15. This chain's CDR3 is CSVPGTGAFGGAFF. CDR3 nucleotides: TGCAGCGTCCCCGGGACAGGGGCCTTCGGGGGCGCTTTCTTT.

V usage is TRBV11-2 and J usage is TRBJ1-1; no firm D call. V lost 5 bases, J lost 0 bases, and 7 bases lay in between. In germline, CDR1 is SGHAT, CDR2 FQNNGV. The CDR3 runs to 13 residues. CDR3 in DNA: TGTGCCAGCAGCGTCGACATGAACACTGAAGCTTTCTTT. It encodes CASSVDMNTEAFF. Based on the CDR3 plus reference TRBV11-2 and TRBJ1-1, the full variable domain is EAGVAQSPRYKIIEKRQSVAFWCNPISGHATLYWYQQILGQGPKLLIQFQNNGVVDDSQLPKDRFSAERLKGVDSTLKIQPAKLEDSAVYLCASSVDMNTEAFFGQGTRLTVV.

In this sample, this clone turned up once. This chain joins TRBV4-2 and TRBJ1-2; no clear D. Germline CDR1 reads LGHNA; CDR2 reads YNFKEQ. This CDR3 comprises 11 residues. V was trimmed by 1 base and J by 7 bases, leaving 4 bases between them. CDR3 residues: CASSQASGYTF. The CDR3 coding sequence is TGTGCCAGCAGCCAAGCGAGTGGCTACACCTTC.

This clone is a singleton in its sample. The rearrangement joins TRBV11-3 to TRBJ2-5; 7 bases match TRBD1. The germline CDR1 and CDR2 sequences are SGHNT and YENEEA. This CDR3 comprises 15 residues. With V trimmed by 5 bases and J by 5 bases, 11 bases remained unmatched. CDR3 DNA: TGTGCCAGCAGCCATCGGGACAGCCCGGGTGAGACCCAGTACTTC. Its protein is CASSHRDSPGETQYF.

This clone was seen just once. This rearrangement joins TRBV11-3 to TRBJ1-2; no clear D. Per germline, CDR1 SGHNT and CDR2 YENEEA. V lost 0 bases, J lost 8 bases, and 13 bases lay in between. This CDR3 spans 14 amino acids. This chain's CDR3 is CASSLDTGESGYTF. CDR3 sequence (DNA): TGTGCCAGCAGCTTAGATACTGGGGAGAGCGGCTACACCTTC.

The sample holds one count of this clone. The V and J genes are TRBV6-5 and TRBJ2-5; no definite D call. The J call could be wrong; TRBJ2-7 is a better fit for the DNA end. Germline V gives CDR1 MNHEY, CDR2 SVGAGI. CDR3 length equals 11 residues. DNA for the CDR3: TGTGCCAGCAGTTACAAGAGCGAGCAGTACTTC. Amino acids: CASSYKSEQYF.

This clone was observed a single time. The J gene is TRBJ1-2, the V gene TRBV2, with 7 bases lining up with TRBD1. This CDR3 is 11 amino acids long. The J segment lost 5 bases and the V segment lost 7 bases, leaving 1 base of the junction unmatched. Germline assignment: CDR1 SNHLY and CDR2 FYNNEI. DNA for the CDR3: TGTGCCAGCACAGGGGGGTATGGCTACACCTTC. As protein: CASTGGYGYTF.

In DNA form, the CDR3 reads TGTGCCAGCAGTGTCCAGGGGGCCACTGAAGCTTTCTTT. Its translation is CASSVQGATEAFF. The chain is built from TRBV2 and TRBJ1-1, with 8 nucleotides matching TRBD1. With 4 bases clipped from V and 4 bases from J, the junction kept 2 bases outside the gene matches. The CDR3 loop spans 13 amino acids. The germline V gene encodes CDR1 SNHLY and CDR2 FYNNEI.

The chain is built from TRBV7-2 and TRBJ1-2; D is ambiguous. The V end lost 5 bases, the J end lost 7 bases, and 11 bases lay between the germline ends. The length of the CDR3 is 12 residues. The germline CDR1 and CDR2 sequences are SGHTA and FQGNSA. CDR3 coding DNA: TGTGCCAGCAGCCGTCCTCGGGTTGGCTACACCTTC. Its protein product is CASSRPRVGYTF.

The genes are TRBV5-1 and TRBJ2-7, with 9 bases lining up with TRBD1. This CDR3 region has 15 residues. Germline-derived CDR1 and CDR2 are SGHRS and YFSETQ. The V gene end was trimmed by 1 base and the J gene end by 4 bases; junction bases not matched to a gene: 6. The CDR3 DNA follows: TGCGCCAGCAGCTTGTGGGGACAGGGAGGATACGAGCAGTACTTC. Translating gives CASSLWGQGGYEQYF.

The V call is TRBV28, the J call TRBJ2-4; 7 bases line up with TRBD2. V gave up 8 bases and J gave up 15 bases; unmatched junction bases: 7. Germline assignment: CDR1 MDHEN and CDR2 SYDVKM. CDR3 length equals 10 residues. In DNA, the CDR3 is TGTGCCAGCGGGCGGGAGAGCGTGTACTTC. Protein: CASGRESVYF.

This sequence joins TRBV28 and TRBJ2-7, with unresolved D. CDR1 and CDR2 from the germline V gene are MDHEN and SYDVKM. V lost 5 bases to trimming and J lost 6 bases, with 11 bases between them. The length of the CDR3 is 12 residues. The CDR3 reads CASSVRRGEQYF. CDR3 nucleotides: TGTGCCAGCAGTGTCCGCCGAGGCGAGCAGTACTTC.

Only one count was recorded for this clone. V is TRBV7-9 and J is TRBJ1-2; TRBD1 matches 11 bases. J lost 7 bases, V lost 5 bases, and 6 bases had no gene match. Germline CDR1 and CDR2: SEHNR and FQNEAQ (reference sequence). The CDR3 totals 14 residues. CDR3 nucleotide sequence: TGTGCCAGCAGCACCGGACAGGGGGCGATTGGCTACACCTTC. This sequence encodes CASSTGQGAIGYTF.